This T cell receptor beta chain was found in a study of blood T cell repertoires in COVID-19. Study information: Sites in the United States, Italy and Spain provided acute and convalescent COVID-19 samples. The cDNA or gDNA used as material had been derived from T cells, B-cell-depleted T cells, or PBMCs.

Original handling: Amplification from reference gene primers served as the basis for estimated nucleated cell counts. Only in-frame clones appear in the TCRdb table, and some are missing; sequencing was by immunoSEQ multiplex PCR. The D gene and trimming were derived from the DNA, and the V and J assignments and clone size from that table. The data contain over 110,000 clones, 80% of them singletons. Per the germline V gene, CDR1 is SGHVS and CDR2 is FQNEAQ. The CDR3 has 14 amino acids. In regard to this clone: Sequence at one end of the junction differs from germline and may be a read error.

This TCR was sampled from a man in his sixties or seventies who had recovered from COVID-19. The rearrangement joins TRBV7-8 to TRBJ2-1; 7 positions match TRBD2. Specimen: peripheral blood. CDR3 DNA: TGTGTCAGCAGCTTGCGGGAGAACTACAATGAGCAGTTCTTC. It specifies CVSSLRENYNEQFF.